This T cell receptor beta chain emerged from a study of beta chain features in type 1 diabetes. Sequencing targeted expressed TCRB transcripts, as all isolated RNA had been reverse transcribed. TCRdb keeps only in-frame clones here, not all; method: immunoSEQ multiplex PCR. The sample has fewer than 900,000 clones, around a sixth seen once; the top ten hold around 0.02%. It was via CD45RO/CCR7/CD25/CD127/CD95/CD27 that CD4+ naive, central memory, regulatory and stem cell-like memory cells were sorted. Input material: naive CD4+ T cells from blood. This clonotype was obtained from a woman aged 18-29 years in good health.

The CDR3 DNA reads TGTGCCAGTCGGGTGGGATCTGGGGCCAACGTCCTGACTTTC. Its translation is CASRVGSGANVLTF. The rearrangement links TRBV19 to TRBJ2-6; D remains unclear. This CDR3 has 14 amino acids. V was shortened by 8 bases and J by 1 base, with 9 bases between the two germline ends. Germline V CDR1 and CDR2: LNHDA, SQIVND (reference sequence).